The sequence of this TCR beta chain was determined in a study of identical twins. TCRdb re-derived calls from the 5' RACE reads in MiXCR, one entry per CDR3 protein. The sample consists of about 290,000 distinct CDR3 sequences, 8.5% to 9.5% of them appearing once. The CDR3 has 15 residues. After removal of 4 bases from V and 2 bases from J, the junction contained 5 bases not matched to a gene. CDR1 and CDR2 (germline): KGHDR, SFDVKD. The sample holds many counts of this clonotype. Another study also made use of these data, one on yellow fever vaccine responses in identical twins.

This sequence originates from a woman under 30 in good health. The sample taken for sequencing was CD8+ T cells sorted from blood. V and J are TRBV24-1 and TRBJ2-7, with 9 bases aligning to TRBD1. The CDR3 nucleotides read TGTGCCACCAGTGACCGGACAGGGGATACCTACGAGCAGTACTTC. Protein: CATSDRTGDTYEQYF.